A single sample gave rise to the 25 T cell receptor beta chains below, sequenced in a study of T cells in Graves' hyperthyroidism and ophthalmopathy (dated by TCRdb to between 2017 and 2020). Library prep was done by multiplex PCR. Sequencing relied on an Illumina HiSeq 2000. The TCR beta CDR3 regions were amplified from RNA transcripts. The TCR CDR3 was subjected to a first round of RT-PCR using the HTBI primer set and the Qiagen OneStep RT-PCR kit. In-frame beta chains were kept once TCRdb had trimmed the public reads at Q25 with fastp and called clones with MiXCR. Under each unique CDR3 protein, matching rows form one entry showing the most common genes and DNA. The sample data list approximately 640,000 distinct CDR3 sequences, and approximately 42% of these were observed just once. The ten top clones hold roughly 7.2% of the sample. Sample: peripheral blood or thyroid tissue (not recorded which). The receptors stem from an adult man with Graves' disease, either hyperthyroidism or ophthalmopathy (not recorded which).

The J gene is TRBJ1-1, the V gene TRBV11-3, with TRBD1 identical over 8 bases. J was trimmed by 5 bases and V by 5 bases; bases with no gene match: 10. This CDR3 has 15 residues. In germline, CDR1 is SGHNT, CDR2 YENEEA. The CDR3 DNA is TGTGCCAGCAGCCAGTCGCAGGGGGCAAGGACTGAAGCTTTCTTT. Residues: CASSQSQGARTEAFF.

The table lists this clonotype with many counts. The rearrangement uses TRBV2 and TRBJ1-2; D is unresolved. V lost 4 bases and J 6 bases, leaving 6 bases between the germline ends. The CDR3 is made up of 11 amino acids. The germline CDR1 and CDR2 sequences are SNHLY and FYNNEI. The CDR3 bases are TGTGCCAGCAGTGGATCCCATGGCTACACCTTC. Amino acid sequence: CASSGSHGYTF. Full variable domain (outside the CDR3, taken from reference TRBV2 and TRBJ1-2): EPEVTQTPSHQVTQMGQEVILRCVPISNHLYFYWYRQILGQKVEFLVSFYNNEISEKSEIFDDQFSVERPDGSNFTLKIRSTKLEDSAMYFCASSGSHGYTFGSGTRLTVV.

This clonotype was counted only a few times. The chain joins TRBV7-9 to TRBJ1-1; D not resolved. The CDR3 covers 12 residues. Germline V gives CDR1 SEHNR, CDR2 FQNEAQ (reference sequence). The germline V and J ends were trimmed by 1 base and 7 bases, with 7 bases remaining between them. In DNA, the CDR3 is TGTGCCAGCAGCTTAGGCTATATTGAAGCTTTCTTT. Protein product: CASSLGYIEAFF.

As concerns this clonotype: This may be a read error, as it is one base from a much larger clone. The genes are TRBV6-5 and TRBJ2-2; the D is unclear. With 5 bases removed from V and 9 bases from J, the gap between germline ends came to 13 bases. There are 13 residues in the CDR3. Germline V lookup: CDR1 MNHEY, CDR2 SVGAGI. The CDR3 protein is CASSDQNFRELFF. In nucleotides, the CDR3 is TGTGCCAGCAGTGATCAAAACTTCCGGGAGCTGTTTTTT.

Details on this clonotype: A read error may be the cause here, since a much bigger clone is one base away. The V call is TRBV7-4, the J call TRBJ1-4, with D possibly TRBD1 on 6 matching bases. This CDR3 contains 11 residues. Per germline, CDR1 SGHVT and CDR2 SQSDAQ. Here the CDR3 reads CASSLGQRSHF. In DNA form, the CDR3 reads TGTGCCAGCAGTCTCGGACAGAGAAGTCATTTT.

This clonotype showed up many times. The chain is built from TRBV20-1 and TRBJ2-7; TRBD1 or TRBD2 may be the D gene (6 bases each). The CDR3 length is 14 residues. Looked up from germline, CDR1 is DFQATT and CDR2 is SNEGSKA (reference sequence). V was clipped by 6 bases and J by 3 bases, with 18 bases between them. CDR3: CSAQPPGASYEQYF. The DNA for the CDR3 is TGCAGTGCCCAGCCTCCGGGGGCGAGCTACGAGCAGTACTTC.

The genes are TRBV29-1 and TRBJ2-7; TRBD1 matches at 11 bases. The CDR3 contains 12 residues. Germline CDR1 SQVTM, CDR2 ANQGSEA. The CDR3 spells CFRDRGDYEQYF. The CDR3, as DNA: TGCTTCCGGGACAGGGGGGACTACGAGCAGTACTTC.

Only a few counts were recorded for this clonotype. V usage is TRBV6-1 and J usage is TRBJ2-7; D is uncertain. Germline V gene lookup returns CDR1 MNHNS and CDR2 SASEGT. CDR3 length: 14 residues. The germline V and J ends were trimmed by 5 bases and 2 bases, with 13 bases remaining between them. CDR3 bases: TGTGCCAGCAGTCGCTCCCAGAGAGCCTACGAGCAGTACTTC. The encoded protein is CASSRSQRAYEQYF.

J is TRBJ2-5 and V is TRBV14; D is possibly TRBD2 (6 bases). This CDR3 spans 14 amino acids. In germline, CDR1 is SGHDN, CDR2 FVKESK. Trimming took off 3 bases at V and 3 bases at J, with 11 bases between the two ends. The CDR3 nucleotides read TGTGCCAGCAGCCATGTGGCGGGGAAAGAGACCCAGTACTTC. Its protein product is CASSHVAGKETQYF.

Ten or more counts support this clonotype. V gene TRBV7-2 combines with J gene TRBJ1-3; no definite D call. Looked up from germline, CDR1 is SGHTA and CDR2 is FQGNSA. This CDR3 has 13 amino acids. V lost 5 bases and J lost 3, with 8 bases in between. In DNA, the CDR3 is TGTGCCAGCAGCCCACTAAGTGGAAACACCATATATTTT. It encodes CASSPLSGNTIYF.

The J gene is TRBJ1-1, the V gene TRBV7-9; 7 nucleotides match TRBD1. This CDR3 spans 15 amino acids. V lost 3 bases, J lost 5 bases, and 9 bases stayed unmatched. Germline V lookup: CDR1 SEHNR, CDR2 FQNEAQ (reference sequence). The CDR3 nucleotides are TGTGCCAGCAGCTTGGCGCAGGGGGTTAGAACTGAAGCTTTCTTT. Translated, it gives CASSLAQGVRTEAFF.

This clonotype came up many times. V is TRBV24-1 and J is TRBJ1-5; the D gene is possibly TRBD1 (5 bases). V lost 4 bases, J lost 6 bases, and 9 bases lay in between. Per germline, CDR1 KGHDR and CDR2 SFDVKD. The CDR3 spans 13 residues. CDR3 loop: CATSDRTTQPQHF. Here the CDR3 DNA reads TGTGCCACCAGTGACCGGACAACTCAGCCCCAGCATTTT.

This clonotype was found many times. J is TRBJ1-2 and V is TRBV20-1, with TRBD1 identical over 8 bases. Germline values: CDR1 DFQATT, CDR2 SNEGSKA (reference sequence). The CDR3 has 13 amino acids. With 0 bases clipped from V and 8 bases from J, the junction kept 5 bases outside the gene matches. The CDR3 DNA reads TGCAGTGCTAGAGATCCAGGGGGCTGGGGCTACACCTTC. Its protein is CSARDPGGWGYTF.

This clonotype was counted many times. The CDR3 sequence: CSASGELQETQYF. Here the CDR3 DNA reads TGCAGTGCTAGCGGGGAGTTGCAAGAGACCCAGTACTTC. The rearrangement joins TRBV20-1 to TRBJ2-5; TRBD2 is a possible D gene (5 bases). This CDR3 region has 13 residues. Trimming took off 3 bases at V and 2 bases at J, with 10 bases between the two ends. Germline assignment: CDR1 DFQATT and CDR2 SNEGSKA (reference sequence).

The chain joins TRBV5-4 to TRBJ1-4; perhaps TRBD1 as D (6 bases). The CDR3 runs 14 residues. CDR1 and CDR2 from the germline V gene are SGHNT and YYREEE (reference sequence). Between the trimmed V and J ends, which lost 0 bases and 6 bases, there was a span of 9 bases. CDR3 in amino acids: CASSLAGQHEKLFF. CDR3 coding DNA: TGTGCCAGCAGCTTGGCGGGACAACATGAAAAACTGTTTTTT. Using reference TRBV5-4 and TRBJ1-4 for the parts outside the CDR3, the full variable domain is ETGVTQSPTHLIKTRGQQVTLRCSSQSGHNTVSWYQQALGQGPQFIFQYYREEENGRGNFPPRFSGLQFPNYSSELNVNALELDDSALYLCASSLAGQHEKLFFGSGTQLSVL.

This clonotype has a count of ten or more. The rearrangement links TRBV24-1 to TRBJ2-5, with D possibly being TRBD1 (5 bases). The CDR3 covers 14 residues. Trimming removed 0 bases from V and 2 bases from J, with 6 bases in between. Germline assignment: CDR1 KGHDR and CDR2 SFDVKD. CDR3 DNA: TGTGCCACCAGTGATTTGAAGGGGCAAGAGACCCAGTACTTC. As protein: CATSDLKGQETQYF.

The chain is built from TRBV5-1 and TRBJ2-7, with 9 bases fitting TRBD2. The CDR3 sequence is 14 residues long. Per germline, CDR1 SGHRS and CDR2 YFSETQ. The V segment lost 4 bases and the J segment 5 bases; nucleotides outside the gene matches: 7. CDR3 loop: CASSLVAGADEQYF. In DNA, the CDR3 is TGCGCCAGCAGCCTCGTAGCGGGAGCGGACGAGCAGTACTTC.

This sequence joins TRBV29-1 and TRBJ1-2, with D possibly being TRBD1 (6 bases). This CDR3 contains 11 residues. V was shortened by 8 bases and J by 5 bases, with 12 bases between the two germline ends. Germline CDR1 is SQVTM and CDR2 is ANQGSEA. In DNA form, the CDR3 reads TGCAGCAGGGGGACGGATTATGGCTACACCTTC. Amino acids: CSRGTDYGYTF.

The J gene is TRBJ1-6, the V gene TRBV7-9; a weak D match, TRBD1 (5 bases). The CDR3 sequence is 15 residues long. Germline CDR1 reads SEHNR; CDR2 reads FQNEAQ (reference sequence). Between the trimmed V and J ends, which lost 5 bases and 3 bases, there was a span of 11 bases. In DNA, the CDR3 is TGTGCCAGCAGCGCCTCGGGGGGCTATAATTCACCCCTCCACTTT. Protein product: CASSASGGYNSPLHF. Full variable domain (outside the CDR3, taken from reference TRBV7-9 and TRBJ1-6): DTGVSQNPRHKITKRGQNVTFRCDPISEHNRLYWYRQTLGQGPEFLTYFQNEAQLEKSRLLSDRFSAERPKGSFSTLEIQRTEQGDSAMYLCASSASGGYNSPLHFGNGTRLTVT.

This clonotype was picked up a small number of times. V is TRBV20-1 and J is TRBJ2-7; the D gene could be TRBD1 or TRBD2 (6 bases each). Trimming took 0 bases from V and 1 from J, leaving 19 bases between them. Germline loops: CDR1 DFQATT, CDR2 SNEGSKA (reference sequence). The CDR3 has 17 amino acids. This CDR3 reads CSARDWGAGDHSYEQYF. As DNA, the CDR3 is TGCAGTGCTAGAGATTGGGGGGCAGGGGATCATTCCTACGAGCAGTACTTC.

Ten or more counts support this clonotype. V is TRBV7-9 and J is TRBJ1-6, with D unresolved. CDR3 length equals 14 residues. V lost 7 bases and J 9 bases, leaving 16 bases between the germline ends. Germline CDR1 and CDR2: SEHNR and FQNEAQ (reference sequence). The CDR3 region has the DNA TGTGCCAGCACCTTCCGGGAATCGGGTTCACCCCTCCACTTT. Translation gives CASTFRESGSPLHF.

As DNA, the CDR3 is TGCGCCAGCAGCGTTGAAGATCGGGTGAAGGGTACAGGACATGGCTACACCTTC. Translated: CASSVEDRVKGTGHGYTF. The rearrangement links TRBV5-1 to TRBJ1-2, with D maybe TRBD1 (5 bases). The ends were cut back, 4 bases at V and 6 bases at J, with 28 bases in the middle. Germline CDR1 is SGHRS and CDR2 is YFSETQ. The CDR3 is 18 residues long.

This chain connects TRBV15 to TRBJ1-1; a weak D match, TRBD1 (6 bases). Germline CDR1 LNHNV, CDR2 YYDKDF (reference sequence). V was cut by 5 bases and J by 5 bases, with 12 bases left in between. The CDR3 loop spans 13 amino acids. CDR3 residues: CATSGRTGTEAFF. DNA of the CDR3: TGTGCCACCAGCGGACGCACAGGGACTGAAGCTTTCTTT.

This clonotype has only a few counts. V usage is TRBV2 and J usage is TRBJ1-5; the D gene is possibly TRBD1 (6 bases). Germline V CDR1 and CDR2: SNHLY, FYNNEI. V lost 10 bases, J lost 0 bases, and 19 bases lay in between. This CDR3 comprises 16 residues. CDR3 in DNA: TGTGCCACCGCCCGGCAGGGGTCAAATAGCAATCAGCCCCAGCATTTT. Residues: CATARQGSNSNQPQHF.

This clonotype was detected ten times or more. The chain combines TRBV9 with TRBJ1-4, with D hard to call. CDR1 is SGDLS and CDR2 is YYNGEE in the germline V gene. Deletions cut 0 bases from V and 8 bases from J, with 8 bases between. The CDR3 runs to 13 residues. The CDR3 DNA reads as TGTGCCAGCAGCGTAGCCCCATGGGAAAAACTGTTTTTT. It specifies CASSVAPWEKLFF.